A selection of T cell receptor beta chains follows, all from one sample in a study of cytomegalovirus exposure and HLA in healthy donors. Produced via immunoSEQ multiplex PCR; TCRdb's table is partial and in-frame only. The sample records 90,000 to 100,000 clones, roughly 9.4% being singletons. Sequences were obtained from PBMCs. These receptors were collected from a man aged 50 to 59 in good health and CMV-seropositive. Each CDR3 is given with its conserved first and last residue. A D gene is named only where the DNA matches it firmly. Rows may omit the clone size; those that give it use once, few, many or a size class.

v_call: TRBV7-9; j_call: TRBJ1-2; clone_size: few; d_call: .; cdr3_aa: CASSSRGGPNYGYTF; cdr3_nt: TGTGCCAGCAGCTCCCGAGGGGGTCCTAACTATGGCTACACCTTC
v_call: TRBV5-6; j_call: TRBJ2-7; clone_size: .; d_call: TRBD2; cdr3_aa: CASRAGGSYEQYF; cdr3_nt: TGTGCCAGCAGAGCGGGAGGGAGCTACGAGCAGTACTTC
v_call: TRBV10-3; j_call: TRBJ2-7; clone_size: .; d_call: .; cdr3_aa: CAISESAGATYEQYF; cdr3_nt: TGTGCCATCAGTGAGTCGGCGGGTGCCACCTACGAGCAGTACTTC
v_call: TRBV7-9; j_call: TRBJ2-6; clone_size: .; d_call: .; cdr3_aa: CASSPRGSGANVLTF; cdr3_nt: TGTGCCAGCAGCCCCAGGGGTTCTGGGGCCAACGTCCTGACTTTC
v_call: TRBV28; j_call: TRBJ2-7; clone_size: few; d_call: TRBD2; cdr3_aa: CASSLGASGKSVGQYF; cdr3_nt: TGTGCCAGCAGTTTAGGCGCTAGCGGGAAGTCAGTGGGGCAGTACTTC
v_call: TRBV18; j_call: TRBJ2-3; clone_size: .; d_call: .; cdr3_aa: CASSPPTETDTQYF; cdr3_nt: TGTGCCAGCTCACCACCAACCGAGACAGATACGCAGTATTTT
v_call: TRBV9; j_call: TRBJ2-2; clone_size: few; d_call: TRBD2; cdr3_aa: CASSQGLAGSTAGELFF; cdr3_nt: TGTGCCAGCAGCCAGGGACTAGCGGGATCGACTGCCGGGGAGCTGTTTTTT
v_call: TRBV7-9; j_call: TRBJ1-1; clone_size: few; d_call: TRBD1; cdr3_aa: CASSPGQGEITEAFF; cdr3_nt: TGTGCCAGCAGTCCTGGACAGGGGGAGATCACTGAAGCTTTCTTT
v_call: TRBV2; j_call: TRBJ1-1; clone_size: few; d_call: .; cdr3_aa: CASSRQKGNTEAFF; cdr3_nt: TGTGCCAGCAGTAGACAGAAGGGGAACACTGAAGCTTTCTTT
v_call: TRBV7-8; j_call: TRBJ2-2; clone_size: .; d_call: TRBD1; cdr3_aa: CASSHRDRSTGELFF; cdr3_nt: TGTGCCAGCAGCCACCGGGACAGATCCACCGGGGAGCTGTTTTTT
v_call: TRBV13; j_call: TRBJ2-3; clone_size: .; d_call: TRBD1; cdr3_aa: CASSLRDRYTDTQYF; cdr3_nt: TGTGCCAGCAGCCTCCGGGACAGGTACACAGATACGCAGTATTTT
v_call: TRBV19; j_call: TRBJ1-4; clone_size: .; d_call: .; cdr3_aa: CASSTGYGLYATNEKLFF; cdr3_nt: TGTGCCAGTAGTACCGGGTACGGGTTGTACGCAACTAATGAAAAACTGTTTTTT
v_call: TRBV11-1; j_call: TRBJ2-1; clone_size: few; d_call: TRBD2; cdr3_aa: CASSPLAGEGNEQFF; cdr3_nt: TGTGCCAGCAGCCCGTTAGCGGGAGAGGGGAATGAGCAGTTCTTC
v_call: TRBV6-5; j_call: TRBJ2-2; clone_size: many; d_call: TRBD2; cdr3_aa: CASNQRGSNTGELFF; cdr3_nt: TGTGCCAGCAACCAGCGGGGTTCGAACACCGGGGAGCTGTTTTTT